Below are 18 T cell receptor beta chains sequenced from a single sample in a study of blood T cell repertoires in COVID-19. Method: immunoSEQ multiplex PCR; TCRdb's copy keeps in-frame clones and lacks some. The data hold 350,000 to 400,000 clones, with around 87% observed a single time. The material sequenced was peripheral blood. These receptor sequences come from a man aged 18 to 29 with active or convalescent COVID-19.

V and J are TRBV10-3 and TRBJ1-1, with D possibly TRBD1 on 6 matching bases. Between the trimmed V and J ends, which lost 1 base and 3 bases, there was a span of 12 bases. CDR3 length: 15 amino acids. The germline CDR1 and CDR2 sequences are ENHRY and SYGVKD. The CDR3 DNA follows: TGTGCCATCAGTGAGTGGGCTCCAGGGGACACTGAAGCTTTCTTT. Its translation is CAISEWAPGDTEAFF.

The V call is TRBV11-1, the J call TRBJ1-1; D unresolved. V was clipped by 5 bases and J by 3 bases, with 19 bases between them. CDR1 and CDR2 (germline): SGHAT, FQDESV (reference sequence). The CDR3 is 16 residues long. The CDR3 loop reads CASSHTSAPRDTEAFF. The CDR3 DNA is TGTGCCAGCAGCCATACCTCCGCCCCGCGGGACACTGAAGCTTTCTTT.

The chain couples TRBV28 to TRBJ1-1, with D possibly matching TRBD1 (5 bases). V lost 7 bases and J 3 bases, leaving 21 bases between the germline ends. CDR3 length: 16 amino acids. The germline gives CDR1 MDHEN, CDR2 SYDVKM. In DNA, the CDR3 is TGTGCCAGCATCACCGGGGGGGGGTTGCCCTACACTGAAGCTTTCTTT. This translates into CASITGGGLPYTEAFF.

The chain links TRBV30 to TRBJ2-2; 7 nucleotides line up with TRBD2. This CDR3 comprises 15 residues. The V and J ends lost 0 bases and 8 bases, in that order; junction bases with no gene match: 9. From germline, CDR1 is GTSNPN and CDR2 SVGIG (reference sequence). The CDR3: CAWSVGGRASGELFF. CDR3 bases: TGTGCCTGGAGTGTAGGTGGGAGGGCCTCGGGGGAGCTGTTTTTT.

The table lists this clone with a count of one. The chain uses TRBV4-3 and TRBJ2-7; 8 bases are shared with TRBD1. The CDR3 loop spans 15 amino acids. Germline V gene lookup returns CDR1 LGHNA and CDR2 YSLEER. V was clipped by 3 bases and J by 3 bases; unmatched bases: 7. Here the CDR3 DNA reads TGCGCCAGCAGCCAGGGACGGACAGGGAACTACGAGCAGTACTTC. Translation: CASSQGRTGNYEQYF.

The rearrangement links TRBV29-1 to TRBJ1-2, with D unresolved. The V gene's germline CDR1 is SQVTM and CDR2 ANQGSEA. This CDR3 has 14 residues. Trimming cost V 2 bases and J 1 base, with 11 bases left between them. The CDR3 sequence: CSVEWGAYNYGYTF. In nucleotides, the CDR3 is TGCAGCGTTGAATGGGGAGCCTATAACTATGGCTACACCTTC.

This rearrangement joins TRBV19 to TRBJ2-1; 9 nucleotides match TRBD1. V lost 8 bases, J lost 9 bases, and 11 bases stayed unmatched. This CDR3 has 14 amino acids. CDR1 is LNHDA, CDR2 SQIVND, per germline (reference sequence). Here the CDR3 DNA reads TGTGCCAGTGGGGCGGGACAGGGTATTTTTGAGCAGTTCTTC. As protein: CASGAGQGIFEQFF.

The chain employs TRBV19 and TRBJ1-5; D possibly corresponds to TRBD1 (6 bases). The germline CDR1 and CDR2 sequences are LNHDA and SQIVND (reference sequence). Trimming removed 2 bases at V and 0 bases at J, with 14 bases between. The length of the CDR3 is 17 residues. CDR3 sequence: CASSISSGHYSNQPQHF. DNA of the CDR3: TGTGCCAGTAGTATATCGTCGGGACATTATAGCAATCAGCCCCAGCATTTT.

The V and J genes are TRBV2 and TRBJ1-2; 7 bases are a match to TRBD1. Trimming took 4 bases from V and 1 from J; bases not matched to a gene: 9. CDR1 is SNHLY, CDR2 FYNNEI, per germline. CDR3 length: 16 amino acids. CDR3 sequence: CASSGTGTVVNYGYTF. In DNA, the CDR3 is TGTGCCAGCAGTGGGACCGGGACAGTCGTTAACTATGGCTACACCTTC.

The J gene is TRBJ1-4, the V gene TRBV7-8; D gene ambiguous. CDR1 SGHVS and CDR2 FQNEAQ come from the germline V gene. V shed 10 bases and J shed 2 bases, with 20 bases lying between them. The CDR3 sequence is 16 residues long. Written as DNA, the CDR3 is TGTGCCACCATCGGGGTAGGAGTGGGGACTAATGAAAAACTGTTTTTT. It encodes CATIGVGVGTNEKLFF.

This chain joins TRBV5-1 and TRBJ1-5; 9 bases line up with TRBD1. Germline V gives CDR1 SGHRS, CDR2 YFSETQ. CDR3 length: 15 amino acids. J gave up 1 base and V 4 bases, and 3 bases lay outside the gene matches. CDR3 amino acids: CASSTGQGSNQPQHF. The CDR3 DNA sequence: TGCGCCAGCAGCACCGGACAGGGGAGCAATCAGCCCCAGCATTTT.

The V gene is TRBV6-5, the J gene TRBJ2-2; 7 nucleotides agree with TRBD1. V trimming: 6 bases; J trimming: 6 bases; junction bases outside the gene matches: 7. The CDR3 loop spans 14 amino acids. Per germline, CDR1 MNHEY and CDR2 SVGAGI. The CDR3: CASSRQGDAGELFF. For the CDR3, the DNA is TGTGCCAGCAGCAGACAGGGAGATGCCGGGGAGCTGTTTTTT.

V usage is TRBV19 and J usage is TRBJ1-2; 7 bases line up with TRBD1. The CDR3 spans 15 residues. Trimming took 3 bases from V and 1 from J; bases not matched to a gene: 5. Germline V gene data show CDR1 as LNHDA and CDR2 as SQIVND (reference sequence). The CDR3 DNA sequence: TGTGCCAGTAGTATCACGGGACAGATTAACTATGGCTACACCTTC. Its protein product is CASSITGQINYGYTF.

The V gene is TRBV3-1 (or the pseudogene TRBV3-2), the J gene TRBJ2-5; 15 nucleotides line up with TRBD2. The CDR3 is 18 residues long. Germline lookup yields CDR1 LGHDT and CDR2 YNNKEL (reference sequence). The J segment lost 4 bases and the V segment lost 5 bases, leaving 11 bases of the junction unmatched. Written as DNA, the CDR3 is TGTGCCAGCAGCTGGGGAGGACTAGCGGGAGGGTTCGGAGAGACCCAGTACTTC. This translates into CASSWGGLAGGFGETQYF.

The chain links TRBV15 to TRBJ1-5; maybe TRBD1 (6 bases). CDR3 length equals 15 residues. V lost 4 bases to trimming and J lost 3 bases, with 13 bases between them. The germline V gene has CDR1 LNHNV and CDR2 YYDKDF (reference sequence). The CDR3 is CATSTIQGNNQPQHF. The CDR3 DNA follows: TGTGCCACCAGCACGATACAGGGTAACAATCAGCCCCAGCATTTT.

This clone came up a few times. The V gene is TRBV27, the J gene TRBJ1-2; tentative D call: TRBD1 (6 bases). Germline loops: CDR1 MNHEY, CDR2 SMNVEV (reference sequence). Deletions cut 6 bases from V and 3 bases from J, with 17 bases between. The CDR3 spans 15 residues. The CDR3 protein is CASSTYEAGDYGYTF. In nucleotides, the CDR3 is TGTGCCAGCAGCACCTACGAGGCAGGGGACTATGGCTACACCTTC.

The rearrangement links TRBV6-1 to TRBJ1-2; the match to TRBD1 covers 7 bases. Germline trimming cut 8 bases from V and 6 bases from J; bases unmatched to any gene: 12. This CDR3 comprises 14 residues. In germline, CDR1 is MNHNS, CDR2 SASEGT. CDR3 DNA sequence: TGTGCCAGCTCTTACGCGGGACAGTCTGATGGCTACACCTTC. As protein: CASSYAGQSDGYTF.

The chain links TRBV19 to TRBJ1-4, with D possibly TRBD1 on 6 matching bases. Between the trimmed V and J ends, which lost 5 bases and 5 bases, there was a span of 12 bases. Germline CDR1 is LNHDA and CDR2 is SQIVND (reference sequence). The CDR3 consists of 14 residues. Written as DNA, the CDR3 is TGTGCCAGTAGTGTTCAGGGGTTGAATGAAAAACTGTTTTTT. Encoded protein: CASSVQGLNEKLFF. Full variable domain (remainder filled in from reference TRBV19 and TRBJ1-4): DGGITQSPKYLFRKEGQNVTLSCEQNLNHDAMYWYRQDPGQGLRLIYYSQIVNDFQKGDIAEGYSVSREKKESFPLTVTSAQKNPTAFYLCASSVQGLNEKLFFGSGTQLSVL.